This T cell receptor (beta chain) was observed in a study of OX40 agonist ivuxolimab in advanced cancers. About the full investigation: Ivuxolimab was a fully human IgG2 agonistic monoclonal antibody targeting the costimulatory receptor OX40 (CD134). Intravenous ivuxolimab was administered to patients every 2 weeks at six dose levels: 0.01, 0.1, 0.3, 1.5, 3 and 10 mg/kg. Of the roughly 52 patients in dose escalation, 19 had hepatocellular carcinoma, about 15 had melanoma, 9 had renal cell carcinoma and 9 had head and neck cancer. A male proportion of around 80% and a mean age of approximately 58 years, ranging from roughly 23 to 79, were recorded for the dose-escalation cohort. Patients were allowed to have had prior anti-PD-1, anti-PD-L1 or anti-CTLA-4 therapy, and more than 35% of the dose-escalation patients had been treated with checkpoint inhibitors. Partial responses occurred in three dose-escalation patients: two with cutaneous melanoma and one with hepatocellular carcinoma. Peripheral TCRbeta sequencing aimed to test whether ivuxolimab altered TCR sequence diversity and caused clonal T-cell expansion. The monotherapy dose-escalation portion (N of about 50 patients) of the phase I ivuxolimab trial is reported in the paper. What the study reported, not specific to this receptor: Low levels of normalized T-cell clonal expansion were also seen in some patients who did not respond. In the 0.1-3.0 mg/kg groups, partial responders had among the lowest normalized peripheral clonal expansion, particularly in CD8+ T cells. After ivuxolimab, expanded clones were on average more numerous among CD8+ T cells than among CD4+ T cells. Clonal expansion of both CD4+ and CD8+ blood T cells was observed from baseline to week 6 at doses 0.1 to 3.0 mg/kg. Which antigens the clonally expanded peripheral T cells were specific for was not determined.

The CDR3 measures 15 amino acids from cysteine to phenylalanine. Only the CDR3 portion is preserved as DNA: 45 bases, with reading frame beginning at the first base. Trimming takes 3 bases from V and 3 bases from J, and the germline ends sit 11 bases apart. CDR1 and CDR2 were assigned from the germline V gene as SGHVS and FQNEAQ. Patients with autoimmune disease history or receiving systemic immunosuppression were excluded from the trial. Peripheral blood for TCR sequencing was collected from all dose cohorts at baseline, on cycle 4 day 1, and on cycle 7 day 1. Samples were obtained from an open-label, multicenter, first-in-human phase I dose-escalation trial of ivuxolimab. The trial enrolled adults with locally advanced or metastatic head and neck squamous cell, hepatocellular, melanoma or renal cell carcinoma. Before TCR sequencing, CD4+ and CD8+ T cells were separately sorted from peripheral blood.

About this clone: The specificity of this receptor is unknown. Base qualities were left out, and no much larger clone turns up one base away.

To sequence the TCRbeta CDR3 region, genomic DNA was isolated from the sorted cells. The immunoSEQ Assay was used to sequence the TCRbeta CDR3 regions. TCRdb took over this immuneACCESS table, retaining in-frame rearrangements with V and J assigned. Such tables are incomplete; in checked studies, under half of the missing clones stem from an unresolved V gene, and the remainder is unexplained. The table for this sample lists some 100,000 clones; approximately 90% of them were counted only once. Clones ranked in the top ten supply more than 0.25% of the sample. The sequence was collected from an adult with an advanced solid tumor such as melanoma, head and neck, liver or kidney cancer. The input for sequencing was CD4+ or CD8+ T cells sorted from blood, taken in a trial of the OX40 agonist ivuxolimab. The V and J segments used are TRBV7-8 and TRBJ2-2; the D gene is unclear. The CDR3 amino acid sequence is: CASSLANRDTGELFF. The DNA sequence follows: TGTGCCAGCAGCTTGGCCAATAGAGACACCGGGGAGCTGTTTTTT.